This record looks at one T cell receptor (beta chain) sequence and its context. Its specificity is unknown. CDR3 size: 19 residues. The V and J ends lost 6 bases and 0 bases, in that order; junction bases with no gene match: 12. The germline CDR1 and CDR2 sequences are MNHEY and SVGEGT. The sample is drawn from a study of response to subunit inactivated influenza vaccine. Study-level results: The authors suggested that every seasonal influenza vaccination recruits few new T cells.

TCRdb reprocessed the RT-PCR reads via MiXCR and lists one record per CDR3 protein. The sample includes 650,000 to 800,000 distinct CDR3 sequences, approximately 15% of them seen just once. Material: PBMCs from blood, obtained approximately 15 days before vaccination. The sequence derives from a man aged 45-65 years who received an inactivated influenza vaccine. The J gene is TRBJ2-1, the V gene TRBV6-2 or TRBV6-3; 12 bases match TRBD2. Here the CDR3 DNA reads TGTGCCAGCAGACCCGCCGGGACTAGCGGGTCGAGCTCCTACAATGAGCAGTTCTTC. It encodes CASRPAGTSGSSSYNEQFF.